Each of the 3 T cell receptor beta chains below was sequenced from the same sample in a study of T cell repertoires in cytomegalovirus infection (dated by TCRdb to between 2018 and 2021). No antigen is known for these receptors. This sample's treatment or condition label indicates: in vitro stimulation with specific CMV peptide epitopes to enrich CMV-specific T cells. TCRdb names Illumina HiSeq 1500 as the instrument used. TCRdb trimmed public reads at Q25 via fastp, called clones via MiXCR and kept in-frame beta chains. Rows are unified per CDR3 protein, each entry keeping the most common DNA and genes. For this sample the table gives approximately 56,000 distinct CDR3 sequences, of which around 19% were detected only once. 80% of the sample rests with the top ten. The sequencing here drew on CD8+ T cells from cultured PBMCs, taken from culture after CMV antigen stimulation. The receptors here all came from a human donor in good health (CMV status not recorded). Some clones in this sample may be carry-over from other donors' samples.

This clonotype was counted a few times. This chain uses TRBV5-1 with TRBJ1-1; the match to TRBD1 covers 7 bases. Germline CDR1 is SGHRS and CDR2 is YFSETQ. The CDR3 runs to 17 residues. After removal of 0 bases from V and 5 bases from J, the junction contained 13 bases not matched to a gene. DNA for the CDR3: TGCGCCAGCAGCTTGGCCGGAGAGGACAGGAGAGGGACTGAAGCTTTCTTT. Protein product: CASSLAGEDRRGTEAFF.

The V call is TRBV6-2 or TRBV6-3, the J call TRBJ2-7, with TRBD1 as a possible D gene (5 bases). Germline CDR1 and CDR2: MNHEY and SVGEGT. The CDR3 sequence is 13 residues long. The V and J ends lost 4 bases and 7 bases respectively, with 14 bases between them. The CDR3 region is CASSSDKRMEQYF. The CDR3 DNA follows: TGTGCCAGCAGTTCGGACAAGAGAATGGAGCAGTACTTC.

This sequence joins TRBV5-1 and TRBJ2-1; no definite D call. V lost 0 bases and J lost 3, with 13 bases in between. Germline V gene sequence: CDR1 SGHRS, CDR2 YFSETQ. The CDR3 runs 16 residues. The chain's CDR3 is CASSLAVELRYNEQFF. CDR3 DNA: TGCGCCAGCAGCTTGGCTGTCGAGCTGCGCTACAATGAGCAGTTCTTC.